This is a list of T cell receptor beta chains from one sample in a study of OX40 agonist ivuxolimab in advanced cancers. Some clones are missing from TCRdb's copy, which holds only in-frame ones; the method was immunoSEQ multiplex PCR. This repertoire shows about 69,000 clones, about 85% found once; its top ten account for approximately 6.1%. The sample was CD4+ or CD8+ T cells sorted from blood, taken in a trial of the OX40 agonist ivuxolimab. Source of these receptors: an adult with an advanced solid tumor such as melanoma, head and neck, liver or kidney cancer. Both conserved end residues are part of each CDR3. The D gene is left open where the match is weak.

J | V | D | CDR3 | DNA
TRBJ2-3 | TRBV19 | . | CASREPGTDTQYF | TGTGCCAGTAGAGAGCCTGGCACAGATACGCAGTATTTT
TRBJ1-1 | TRBV2 | TRBD1 | CASRATGTGGEAFF | TGTGCCAGCAGGGCTACCGGGACAGGAGGTGAAGCTTTCTTT
TRBJ2-2 | TRBV9 | TRBD2 | CASSVSGRVDTGELFF | TGTGCCAGCAGCGTTAGCGGGAGGGTCGACACCGGGGAGCTGTTTTTT
TRBJ2-1 | TRBV7-9 | . | CASSRREHEQFF | TGTGCCAGCAGCCGCAGGGAACATGAGCAGTTCTTC
TRBJ2-2 | TRBV7-9 | . | CASSSRGANTGELFF | TGTGCCAGCAGCTCCAGAGGGGCTAACACCGGGGAGCTGTTTTTT
TRBJ2-7 | TRBV27 | . | CASSLARGEQYF | TGTGCCAGCAGTTTGGCCAGGGGCGAGCAGTACTTC
TRBJ1-2 | TRBV27 | . | CASSSDLGVYGYTF | TGTGCCAGCAGTTCGGACTTGGGGGTCTATGGCTACACCTTC
TRBJ1-6 | TRBV7-2 | . | CASSSHRGGLGSPLHF | TGTGCCAGCAGCTCCCATAGGGGGGGGCTGGGGTCACCCCTCCACTTT
TRBJ2-5 | TRBV7-3 | . | CASSPEFGGTQYF | TGTGCCAGCAGCCCGGAATTTGGAGGGACCCAGTACTTC
TRBJ2-4 | TRBV7-9 | TRBD1 | CASSFSARGFRNIQYF | TGTGCCAGCAGCTTCTCGGCCAGGGGGTTTAGAAACATTCAGTACTTC
TRBJ1-2 | TRBV5-4 | . | CASSLWTGEYGYTF | TGTGCCAGCAGCCTGTGGACCGGAGAATATGGCTACACCTTC